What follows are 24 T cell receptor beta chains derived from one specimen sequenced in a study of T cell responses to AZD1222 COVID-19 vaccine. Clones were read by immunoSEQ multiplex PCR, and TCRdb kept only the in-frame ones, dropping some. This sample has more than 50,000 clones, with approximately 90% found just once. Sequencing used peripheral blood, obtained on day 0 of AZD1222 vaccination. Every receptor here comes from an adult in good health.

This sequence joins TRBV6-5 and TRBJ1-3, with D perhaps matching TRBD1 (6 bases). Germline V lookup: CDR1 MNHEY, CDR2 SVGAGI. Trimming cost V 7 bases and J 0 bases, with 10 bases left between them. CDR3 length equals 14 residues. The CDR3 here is CASNTGFSGNTIYF. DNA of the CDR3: TGTGCCAGCAACACAGGGTTCTCTGGAAACACCATATATTTT.

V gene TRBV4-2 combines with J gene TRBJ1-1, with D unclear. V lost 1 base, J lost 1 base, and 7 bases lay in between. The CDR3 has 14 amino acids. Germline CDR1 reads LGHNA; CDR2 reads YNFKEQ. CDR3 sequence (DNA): TGTGCCAGCAGCCAAGGAGGAGGGAACACTGAAGCTTTCTTT. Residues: CASSQGGGNTEAFF.

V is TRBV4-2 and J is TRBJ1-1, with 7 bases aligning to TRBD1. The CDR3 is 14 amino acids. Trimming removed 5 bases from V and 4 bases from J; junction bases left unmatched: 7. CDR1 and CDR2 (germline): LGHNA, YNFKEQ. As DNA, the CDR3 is TGTGCCAGCAGCGGGACAGCTGGGCGCACTGAAGCTTTCTTT. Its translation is CASSGTAGRTEAFF.

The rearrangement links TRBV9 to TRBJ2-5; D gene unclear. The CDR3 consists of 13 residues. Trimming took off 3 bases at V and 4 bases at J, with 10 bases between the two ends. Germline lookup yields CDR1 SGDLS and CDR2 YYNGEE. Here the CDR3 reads CASSGQSPETQYF. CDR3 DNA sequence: TGTGCCAGCAGCGGTCAGTCCCCAGAGACCCAGTACTTC.

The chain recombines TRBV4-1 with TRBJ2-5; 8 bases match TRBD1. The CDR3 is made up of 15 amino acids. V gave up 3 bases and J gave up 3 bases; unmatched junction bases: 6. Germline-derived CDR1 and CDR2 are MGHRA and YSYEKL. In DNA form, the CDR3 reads TGCGCCAGCAGCCAGTTGGACAGGGAGGAAGAGACCCAGTACTTC. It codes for CASSQLDREEETQYF.

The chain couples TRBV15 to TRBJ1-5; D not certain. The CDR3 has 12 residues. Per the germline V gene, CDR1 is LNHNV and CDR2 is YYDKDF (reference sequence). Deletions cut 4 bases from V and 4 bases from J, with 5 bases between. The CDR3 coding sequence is TGTGCCACCAGCACCGAGAATCAGCCCCAGCATTTT. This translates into CATSTENQPQHF.

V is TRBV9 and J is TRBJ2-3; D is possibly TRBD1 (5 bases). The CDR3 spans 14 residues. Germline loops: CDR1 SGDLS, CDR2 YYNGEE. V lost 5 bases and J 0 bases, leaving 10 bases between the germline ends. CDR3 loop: CASRAGSSTDTQYF. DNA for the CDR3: TGTGCCAGCAGAGCAGGGTCGAGCACAGATACGCAGTATTTT.

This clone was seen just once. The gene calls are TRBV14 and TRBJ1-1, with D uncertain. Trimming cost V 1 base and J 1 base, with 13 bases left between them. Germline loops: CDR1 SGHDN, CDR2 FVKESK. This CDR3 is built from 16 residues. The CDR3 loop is CASSQAGRVANTEAFF. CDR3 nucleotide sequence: TGTGCCAGCAGCCAAGCCGGCCGGGTGGCGAACACTGAAGCTTTCTTT.

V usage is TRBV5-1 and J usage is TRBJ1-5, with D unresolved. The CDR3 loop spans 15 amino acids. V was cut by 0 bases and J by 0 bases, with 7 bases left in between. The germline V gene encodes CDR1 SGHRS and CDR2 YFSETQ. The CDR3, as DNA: TGCGCCAGCAGCTTGGACAGCCTTAGCAATCAGCCCCAGCATTTT. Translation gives CASSLDSLSNQPQHF.

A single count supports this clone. The CDR3 nucleotides read TGTGCCAGCTCACCACCGGGACAGGGGAGCAATCAGCCCCAGCATTTT. Its translation: CASSPPGQGSNQPQHF. The chain has TRBV18 and TRBJ1-5, with TRBD1 matching 10 bases. J lost 1 base, V lost 0 bases, and 0 bases had no gene match. There are 16 residues in the CDR3. CDR1 and CDR2 from the germline V gene are KGHSH and LQKENI. Supplemented by reference TRBV18 and TRBJ1-5, the full variable domain reads NAGVMQNPRHLVRRRGQEARLRCSPMKGHSHVYWYRQLPEEGLKFMVYLQKENIIDESGMPKERFSAEFPKEGPSILRIQQVVRGDSAAYFCASSPPGQGSNQPQHFGDGTRLSIL.

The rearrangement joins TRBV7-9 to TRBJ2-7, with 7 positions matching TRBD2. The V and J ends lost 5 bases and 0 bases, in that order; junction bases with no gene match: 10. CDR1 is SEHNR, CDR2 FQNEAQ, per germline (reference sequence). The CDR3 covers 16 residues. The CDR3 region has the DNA TGTGCCAGCAGCCCGAGCGGGGCAGGGACCTCCTACGAGCAGTACTTC. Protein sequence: CASSPSGAGTSYEQYF.

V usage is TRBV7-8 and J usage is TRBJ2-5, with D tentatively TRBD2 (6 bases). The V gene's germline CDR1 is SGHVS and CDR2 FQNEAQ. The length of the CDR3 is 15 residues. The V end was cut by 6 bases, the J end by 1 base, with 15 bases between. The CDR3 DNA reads TGTGCCAGCAGGATACAACCGGGACTCCAAGAGACCCAGTACTTC. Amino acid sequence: CASRIQPGLQETQYF. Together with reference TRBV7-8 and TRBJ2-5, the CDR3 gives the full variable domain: GAGVSQSPRYKVAKRGQDVALRCDPISGHVSLFWYQQALGQGPEFLTYFQNEAQLDKSGLPSDRFFAERPEGSVSTLKIQRTQQEDSAVYLCASRIQPGLQETQYFGPGTRLLVL.

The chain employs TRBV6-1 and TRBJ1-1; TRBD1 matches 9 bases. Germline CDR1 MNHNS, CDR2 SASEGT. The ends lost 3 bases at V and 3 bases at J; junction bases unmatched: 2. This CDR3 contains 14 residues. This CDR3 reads CASSEDRGDTEAFF. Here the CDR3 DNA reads TGTGCCAGCAGTGAGGACAGGGGAGACACTGAAGCTTTCTTT.

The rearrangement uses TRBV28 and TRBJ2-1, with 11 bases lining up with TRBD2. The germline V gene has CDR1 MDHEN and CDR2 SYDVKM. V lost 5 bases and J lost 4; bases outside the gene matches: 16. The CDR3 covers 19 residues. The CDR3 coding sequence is TGTGCCAGCAGTCGCCCTAGCGGGGGGTTTGGGGGGCAATACAATGAGCAGTTCTTC. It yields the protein CASSRPSGGFGGQYNEQFF.

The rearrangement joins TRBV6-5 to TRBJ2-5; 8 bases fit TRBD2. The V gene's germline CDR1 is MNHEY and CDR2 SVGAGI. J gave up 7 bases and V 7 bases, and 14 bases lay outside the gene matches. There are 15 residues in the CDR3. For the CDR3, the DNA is TGTGCCAGCAAATCCAGCGGGGGCGCCTCTGGGACCCAGTACTTC. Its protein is CASKSSGGASGTQYF.

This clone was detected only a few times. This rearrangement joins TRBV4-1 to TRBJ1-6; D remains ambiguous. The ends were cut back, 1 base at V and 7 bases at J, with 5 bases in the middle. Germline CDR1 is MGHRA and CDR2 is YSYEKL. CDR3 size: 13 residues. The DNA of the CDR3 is TGCGCCAGCAGCCAAGTAATGAATTCACCCCTCCACTTT. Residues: CASSQVMNSPLHF.

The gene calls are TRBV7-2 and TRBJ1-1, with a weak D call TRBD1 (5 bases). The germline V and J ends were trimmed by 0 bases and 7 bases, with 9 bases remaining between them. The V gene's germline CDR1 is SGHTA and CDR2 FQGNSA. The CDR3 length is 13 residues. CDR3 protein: CASSLARGSEAFF. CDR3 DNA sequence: TGTGCCAGCAGCTTAGCTAGGGGTAGTGAAGCTTTCTTT.

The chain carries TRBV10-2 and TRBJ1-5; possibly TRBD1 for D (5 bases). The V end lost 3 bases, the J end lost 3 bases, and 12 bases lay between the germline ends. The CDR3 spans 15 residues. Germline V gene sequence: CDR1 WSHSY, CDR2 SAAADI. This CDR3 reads CASSDPTENNQPQHF. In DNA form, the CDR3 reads TGCGCCAGCAGTGACCCGACAGAAAACAATCAGCCCCAGCATTTT.

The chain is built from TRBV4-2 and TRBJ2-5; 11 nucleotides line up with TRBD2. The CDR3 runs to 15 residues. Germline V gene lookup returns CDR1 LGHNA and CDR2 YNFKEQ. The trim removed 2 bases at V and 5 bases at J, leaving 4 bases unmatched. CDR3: CASSQSSGGWETQYF. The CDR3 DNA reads TGTGCCAGCAGCCAATCTAGCGGGGGGTGGGAGACCCAGTACTTC.

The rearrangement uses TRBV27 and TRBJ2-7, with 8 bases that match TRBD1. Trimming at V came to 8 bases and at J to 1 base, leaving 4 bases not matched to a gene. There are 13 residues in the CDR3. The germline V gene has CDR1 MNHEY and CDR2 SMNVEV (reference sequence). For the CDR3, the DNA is TGTGCCAGCGGAAGGGACAGGTCCTACGAGCAGTACTTC. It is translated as CASGRDRSYEQYF.

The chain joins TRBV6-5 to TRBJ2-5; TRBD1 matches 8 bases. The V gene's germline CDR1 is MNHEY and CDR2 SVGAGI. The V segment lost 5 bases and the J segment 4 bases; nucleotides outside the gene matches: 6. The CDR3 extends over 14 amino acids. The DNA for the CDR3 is TGTGCCAGCAGTACTGGACAGGGAGGAGAGACCCAGTACTTC. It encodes CASSTGQGGETQYF.

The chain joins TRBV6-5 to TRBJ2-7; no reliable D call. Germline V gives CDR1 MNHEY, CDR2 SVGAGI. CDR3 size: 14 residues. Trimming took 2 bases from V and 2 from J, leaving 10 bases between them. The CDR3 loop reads CASSYGGRTYEQYF. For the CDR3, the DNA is TGTGCCAGCAGTTACGGTGGCAGAACCTACGAGCAGTACTTC.

CDR3: CASTHRDRNPEAFF. The CDR3 coding sequence is TGTGCCAGCACCCACCGGGACAGGAATCCTGAAGCTTTCTTT. The chain recombines TRBV5-4 with TRBJ1-1; TRBD1 matches 8 bases. The junction had 10 bases not matched to a gene; V was cut back by 6 bases and J by 6 bases. Germline V gene lookup returns CDR1 SGHNT and CDR2 YYREEE (reference sequence). The CDR3 runs to 14 residues.

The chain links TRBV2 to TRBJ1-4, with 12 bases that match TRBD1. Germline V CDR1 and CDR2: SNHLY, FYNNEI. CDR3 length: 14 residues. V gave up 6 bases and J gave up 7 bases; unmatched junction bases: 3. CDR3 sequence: CASRGTGGGEKLFF. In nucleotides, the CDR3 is TGTGCCAGCAGGGGGACAGGGGGCGGTGAAAAACTGTTTTTT.